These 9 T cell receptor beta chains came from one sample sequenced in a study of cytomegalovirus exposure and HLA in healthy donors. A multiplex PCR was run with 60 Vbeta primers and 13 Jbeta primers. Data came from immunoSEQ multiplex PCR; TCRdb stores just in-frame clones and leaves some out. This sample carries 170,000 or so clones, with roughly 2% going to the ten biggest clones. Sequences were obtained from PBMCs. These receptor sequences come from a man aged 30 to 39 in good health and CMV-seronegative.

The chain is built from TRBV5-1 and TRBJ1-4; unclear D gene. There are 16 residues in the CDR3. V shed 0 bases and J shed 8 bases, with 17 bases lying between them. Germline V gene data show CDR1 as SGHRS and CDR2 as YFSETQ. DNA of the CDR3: TGCGCCAGCAGCTTGGTGGGCGGACTCTCCGGGGAAAAACTGTTTTTT. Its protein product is CASSLVGGLSGEKLFF. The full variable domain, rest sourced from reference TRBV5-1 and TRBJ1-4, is KAGVTQTPRYLIKTRGQQVTLSCSPISGHRSVSWYQQTPGQGLQFLFEYFSETQRNKGNFPGRFSGRQFSNSRSEMNVSTLELGDSALYLCASSLVGGLSGEKLFFGSGTQLSVL.

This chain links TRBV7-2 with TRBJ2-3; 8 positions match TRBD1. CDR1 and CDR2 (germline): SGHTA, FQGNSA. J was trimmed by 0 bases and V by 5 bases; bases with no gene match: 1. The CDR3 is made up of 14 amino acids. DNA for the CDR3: TGTGCCAGCAGCGGGGACAGGAGCACAGATACGCAGTATTTT. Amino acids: CASSGDRSTDTQYF.

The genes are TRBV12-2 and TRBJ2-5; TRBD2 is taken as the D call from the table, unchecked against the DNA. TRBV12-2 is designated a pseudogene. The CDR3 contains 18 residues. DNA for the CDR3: TGTGCAAGTCGCCCGACTTGGGGGTGGGACTCGCTCCAAGAGACCCAGTACTTC. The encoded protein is CASRPTWGWDSLQETQYF.

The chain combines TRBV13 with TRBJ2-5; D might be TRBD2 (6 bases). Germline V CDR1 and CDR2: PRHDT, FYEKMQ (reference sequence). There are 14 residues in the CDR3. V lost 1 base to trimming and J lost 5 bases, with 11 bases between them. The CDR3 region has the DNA TGTGCCAGCAGCTTAGCGGCAGGGAGGGAGACCCAGTACTTC. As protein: CASSLAAGRETQYF. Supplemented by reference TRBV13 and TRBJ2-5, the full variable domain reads AAGVIQSPRHLIKEKRETATLKCYPIPRHDTVYWYQQGPGQDPQFLISFYEKMQSDKGSIPDRFSAQQFSDYHSELNMSSLELGDSALYFCASSLAAGRETQYFGPGTRLLVL.

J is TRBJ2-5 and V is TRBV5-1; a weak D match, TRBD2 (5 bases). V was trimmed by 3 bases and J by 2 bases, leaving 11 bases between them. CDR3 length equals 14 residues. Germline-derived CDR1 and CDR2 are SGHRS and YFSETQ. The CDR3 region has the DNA TGCGCCAGCAGCTCCGGACTGCAACAAGAGACCCAGTACTTC. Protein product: CASSSGLQQETQYF.

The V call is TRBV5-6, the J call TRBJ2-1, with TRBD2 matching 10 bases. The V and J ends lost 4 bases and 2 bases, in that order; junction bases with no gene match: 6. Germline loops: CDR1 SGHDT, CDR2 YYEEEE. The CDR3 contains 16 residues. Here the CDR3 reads CASSSRSGGAYNEQFF. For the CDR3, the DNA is TGTGCCAGCAGCAGCCGGAGCGGGGGGGCCTACAATGAGCAGTTCTTC. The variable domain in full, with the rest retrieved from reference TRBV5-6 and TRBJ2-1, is DAGVTQSPTHLIKTRGQQVTLRCSPKSGHDTVSWYQQALGQGPQFIFQYYEEEERQRGNFPDRFSGHQFPNYSSELNVNALLLGDSALYLCASSSRSGGAYNEQFFGPGTRLTVL.

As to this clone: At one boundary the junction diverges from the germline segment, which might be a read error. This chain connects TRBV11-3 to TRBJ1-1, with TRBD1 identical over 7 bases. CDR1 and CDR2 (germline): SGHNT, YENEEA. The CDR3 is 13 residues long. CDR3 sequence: CASSLFRDSFFYF. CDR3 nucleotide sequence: TGTGCCAGCAGCTTATTCCGGGACAGCTTCTTTTACTTT. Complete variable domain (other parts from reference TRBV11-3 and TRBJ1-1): EAGVVQSPRYKIIEKKQPVAFWCNPISGHNTLYWYLQNLGQGPELLIRYENEEAVDDSQLPKDRFSAERLKGVDSTLKIQPAELGDSAVYLCASSLFRDSFFYFGQGTRLTVV.

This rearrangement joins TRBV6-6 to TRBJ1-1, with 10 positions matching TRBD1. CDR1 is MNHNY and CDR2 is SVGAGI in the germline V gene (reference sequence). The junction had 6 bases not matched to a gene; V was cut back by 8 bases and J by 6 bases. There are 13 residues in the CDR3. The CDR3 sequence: CASYAGTGAEAFF. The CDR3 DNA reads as TGTGCCAGCTATGCCGGGACAGGGGCTGAAGCTTTCTTT.

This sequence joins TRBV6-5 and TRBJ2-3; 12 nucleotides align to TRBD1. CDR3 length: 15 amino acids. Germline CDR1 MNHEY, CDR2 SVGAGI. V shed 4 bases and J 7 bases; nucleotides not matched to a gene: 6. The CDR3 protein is CASSSPGQGAYTQYF. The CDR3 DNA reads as TGTGCCAGCAGTTCCCCGGGACAGGGGGCCTATACGCAGTATTTT.